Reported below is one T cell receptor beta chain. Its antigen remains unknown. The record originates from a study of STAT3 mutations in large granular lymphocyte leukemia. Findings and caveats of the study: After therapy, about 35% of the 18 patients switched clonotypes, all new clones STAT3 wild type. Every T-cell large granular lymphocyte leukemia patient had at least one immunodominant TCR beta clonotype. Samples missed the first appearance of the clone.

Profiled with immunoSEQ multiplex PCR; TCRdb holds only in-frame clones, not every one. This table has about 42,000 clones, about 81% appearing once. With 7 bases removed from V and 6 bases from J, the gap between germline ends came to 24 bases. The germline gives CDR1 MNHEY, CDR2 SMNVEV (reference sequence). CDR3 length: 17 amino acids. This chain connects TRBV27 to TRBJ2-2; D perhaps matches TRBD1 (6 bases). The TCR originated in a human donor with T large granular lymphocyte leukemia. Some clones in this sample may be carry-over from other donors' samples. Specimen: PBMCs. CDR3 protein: CASISQGPEAFAGELFF. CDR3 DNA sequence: TGTGCCAGCATCTCCCAGGGGCCGGAGGCATTCGCCGGGGAGCTGTTTTTT.